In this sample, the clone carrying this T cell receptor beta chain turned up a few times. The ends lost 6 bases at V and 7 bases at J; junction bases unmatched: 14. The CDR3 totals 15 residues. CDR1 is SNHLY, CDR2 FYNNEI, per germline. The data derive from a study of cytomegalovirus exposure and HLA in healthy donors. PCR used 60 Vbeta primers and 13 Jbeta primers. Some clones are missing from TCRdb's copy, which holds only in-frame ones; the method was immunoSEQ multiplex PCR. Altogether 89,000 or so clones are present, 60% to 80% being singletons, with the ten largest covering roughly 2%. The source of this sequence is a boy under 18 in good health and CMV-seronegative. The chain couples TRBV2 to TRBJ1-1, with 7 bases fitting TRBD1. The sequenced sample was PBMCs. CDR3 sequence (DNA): TGTGCCAGCAGCGCAGGGCCCGGGACAGCTCTTGAAGCTTTCTTT. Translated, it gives CASSAGPGTALEAFF.